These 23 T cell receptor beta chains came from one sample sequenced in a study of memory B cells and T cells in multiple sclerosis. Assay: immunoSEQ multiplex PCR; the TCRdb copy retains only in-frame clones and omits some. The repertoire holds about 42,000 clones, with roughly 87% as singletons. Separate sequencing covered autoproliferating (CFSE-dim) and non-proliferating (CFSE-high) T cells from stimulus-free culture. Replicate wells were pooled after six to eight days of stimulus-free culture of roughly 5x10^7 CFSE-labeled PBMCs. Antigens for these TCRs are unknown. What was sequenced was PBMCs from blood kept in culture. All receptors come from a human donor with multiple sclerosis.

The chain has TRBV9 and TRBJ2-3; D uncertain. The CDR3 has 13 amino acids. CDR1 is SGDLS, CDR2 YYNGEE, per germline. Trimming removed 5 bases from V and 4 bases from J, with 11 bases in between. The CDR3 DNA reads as TGTGCCAGCAGTCTTACCCCTTCAGATACGCAGTATTTT. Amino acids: CASSLTPSDTQYF.

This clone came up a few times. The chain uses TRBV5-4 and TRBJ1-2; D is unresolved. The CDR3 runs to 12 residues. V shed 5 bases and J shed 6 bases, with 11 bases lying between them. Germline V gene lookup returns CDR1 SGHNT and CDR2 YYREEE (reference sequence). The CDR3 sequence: CASSLRLDGYTF. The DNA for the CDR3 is TGTGCCAGCAGTTTGAGGCTGGATGGCTACACCTTC.

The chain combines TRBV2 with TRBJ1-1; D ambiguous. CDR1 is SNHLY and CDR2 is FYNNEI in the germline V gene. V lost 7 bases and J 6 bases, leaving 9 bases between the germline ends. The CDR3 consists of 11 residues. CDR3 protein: CASTGYAEAFF. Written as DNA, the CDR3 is TGTGCCAGCACGGGGTACGCTGAAGCTTTCTTT.

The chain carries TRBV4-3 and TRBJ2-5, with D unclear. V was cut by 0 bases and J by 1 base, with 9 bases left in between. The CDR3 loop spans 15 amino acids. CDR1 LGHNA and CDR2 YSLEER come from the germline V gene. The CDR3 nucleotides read TGCGCCAGCAGCCAAGAACTCTATCTCCAAGAGACCCAGTACTTC. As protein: CASSQELYLQETQYF.

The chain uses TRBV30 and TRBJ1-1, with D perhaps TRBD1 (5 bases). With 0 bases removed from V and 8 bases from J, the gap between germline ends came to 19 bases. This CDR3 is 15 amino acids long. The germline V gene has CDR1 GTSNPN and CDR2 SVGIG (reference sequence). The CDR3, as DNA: TGTGCCTGGAGTGTACTGGCAGCGGGGCCTAAAGAAGCTTTCTTT. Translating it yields CAWSVLAAGPKEAFF. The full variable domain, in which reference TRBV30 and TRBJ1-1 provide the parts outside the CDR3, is SQTIHQWPATLVQPVGSPLSLECTVEGTSNPNLYWYRQAAGRGLQLLFYSVGIGQISSEVPQNLSASRPQDRQFILSSKKLLLSDSGFYLCAWSVLAAGPKEAFFGQGTRLTVV.

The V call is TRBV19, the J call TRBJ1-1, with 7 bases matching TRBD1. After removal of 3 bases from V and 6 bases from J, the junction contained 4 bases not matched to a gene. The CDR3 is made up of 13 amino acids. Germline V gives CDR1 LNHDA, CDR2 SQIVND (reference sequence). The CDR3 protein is CASSIVDRAEAFF. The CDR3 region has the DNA TGTGCCAGTAGTATCGTAGACAGGGCTGAAGCTTTCTTT.

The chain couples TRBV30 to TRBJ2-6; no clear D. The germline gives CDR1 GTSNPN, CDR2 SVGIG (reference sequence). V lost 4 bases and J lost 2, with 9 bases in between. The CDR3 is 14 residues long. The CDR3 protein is CAWKIKAGANVLTF. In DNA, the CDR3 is TGTGCCTGGAAAATAAAGGCTGGGGCCAACGTCCTGACTTTC.

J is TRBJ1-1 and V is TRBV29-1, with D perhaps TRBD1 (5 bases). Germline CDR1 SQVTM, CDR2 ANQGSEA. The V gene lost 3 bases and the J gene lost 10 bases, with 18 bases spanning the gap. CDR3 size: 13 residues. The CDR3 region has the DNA TGCAGCGTTGAGTGGCCGGGTAGGAGGGGAGCTTTCTTT. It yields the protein CSVEWPGRRGAFF.

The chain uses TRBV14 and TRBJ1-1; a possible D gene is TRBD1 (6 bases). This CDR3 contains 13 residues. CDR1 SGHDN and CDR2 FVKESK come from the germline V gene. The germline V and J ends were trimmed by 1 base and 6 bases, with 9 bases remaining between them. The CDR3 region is CASSQGGLAEAFF. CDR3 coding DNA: TGTGCCAGCAGCCAAGGGGGGCTCGCTGAAGCTTTCTTT.

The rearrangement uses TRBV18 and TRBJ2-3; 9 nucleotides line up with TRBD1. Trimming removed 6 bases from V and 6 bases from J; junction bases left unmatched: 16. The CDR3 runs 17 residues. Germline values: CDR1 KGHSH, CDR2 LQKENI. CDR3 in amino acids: CASSRIPGQGPSDTQYF. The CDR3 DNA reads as TGTGCCAGCTCGCGCATTCCGGGACAGGGACCCAGCGATACGCAGTATTTT.

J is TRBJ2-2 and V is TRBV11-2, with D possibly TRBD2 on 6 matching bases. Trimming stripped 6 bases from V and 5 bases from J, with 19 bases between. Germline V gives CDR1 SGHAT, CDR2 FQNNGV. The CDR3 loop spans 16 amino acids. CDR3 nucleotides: TGTGCCAGCAGGCGATTCTCCGGGGGTGGAACCGGGGAGCTGTTTTTT. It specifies CASRRFSGGGTGELFF.

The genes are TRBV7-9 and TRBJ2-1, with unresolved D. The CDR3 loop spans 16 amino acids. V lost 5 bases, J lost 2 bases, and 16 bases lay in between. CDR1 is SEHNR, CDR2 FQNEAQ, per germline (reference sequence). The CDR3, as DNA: TGTGCCAGCAGCACTTGGACCGGCCGGACCTACAATGAGCAGTTCTTC. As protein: CASSTWTGRTYNEQFF.

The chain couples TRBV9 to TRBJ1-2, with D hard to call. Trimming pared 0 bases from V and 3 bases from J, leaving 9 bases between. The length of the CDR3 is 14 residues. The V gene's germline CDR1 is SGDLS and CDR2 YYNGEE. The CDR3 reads CASSVEPAYYGYTF. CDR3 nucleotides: TGTGCCAGCAGCGTAGAGCCGGCCTACTATGGCTACACCTTC.

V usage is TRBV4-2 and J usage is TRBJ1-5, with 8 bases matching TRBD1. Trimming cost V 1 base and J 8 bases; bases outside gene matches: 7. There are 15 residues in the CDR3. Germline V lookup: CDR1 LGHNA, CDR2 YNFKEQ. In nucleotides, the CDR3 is TGTGCCAGCAGCCAAGTCCAGGACAGGGTTGAGCCCCAGCATTTT. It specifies CASSQVQDRVEPQHF.

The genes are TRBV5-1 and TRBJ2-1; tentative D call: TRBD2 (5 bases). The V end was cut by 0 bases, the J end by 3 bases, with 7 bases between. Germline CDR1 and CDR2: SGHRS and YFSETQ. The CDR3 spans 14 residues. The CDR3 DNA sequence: TGCGCCAGCAGCTTGGGGACTTACTACAATGAGCAGTTCTTC. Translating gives CASSLGTYYNEQFF.

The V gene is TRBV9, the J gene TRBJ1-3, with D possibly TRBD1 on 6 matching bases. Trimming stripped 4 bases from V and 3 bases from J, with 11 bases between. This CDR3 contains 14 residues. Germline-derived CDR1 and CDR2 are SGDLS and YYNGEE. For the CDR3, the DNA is TGTGCCAGCAGCACCGACAGGTTTGGAAACACCATATATTTT. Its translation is CASSTDRFGNTIYF.

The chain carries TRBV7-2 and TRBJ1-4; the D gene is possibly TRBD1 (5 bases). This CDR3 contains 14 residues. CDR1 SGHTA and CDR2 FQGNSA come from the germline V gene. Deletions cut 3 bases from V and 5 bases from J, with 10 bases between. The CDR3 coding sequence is TGTGCCAGCAGCTTTTCCAGGGCGAATGAAAAACTGTTTTTT. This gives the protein CASSFSRANEKLFF.

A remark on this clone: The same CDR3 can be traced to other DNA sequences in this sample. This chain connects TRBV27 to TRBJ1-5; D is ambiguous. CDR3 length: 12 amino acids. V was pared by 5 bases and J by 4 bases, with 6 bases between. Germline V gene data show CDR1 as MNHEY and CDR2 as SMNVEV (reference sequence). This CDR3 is CASSRLNQPQHF. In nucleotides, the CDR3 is TGTGCCAGCAGTAGGTTGAATCAGCCCCAGCATTTT.

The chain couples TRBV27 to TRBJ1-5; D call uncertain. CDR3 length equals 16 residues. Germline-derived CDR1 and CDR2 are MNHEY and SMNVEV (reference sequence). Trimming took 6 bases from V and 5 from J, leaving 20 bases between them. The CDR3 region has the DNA TGTGCCAGCAGAAGTCGATGGGGAAGCTTCGATCAGCCCCAGCATTTT. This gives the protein CASRSRWGSFDQPQHF.

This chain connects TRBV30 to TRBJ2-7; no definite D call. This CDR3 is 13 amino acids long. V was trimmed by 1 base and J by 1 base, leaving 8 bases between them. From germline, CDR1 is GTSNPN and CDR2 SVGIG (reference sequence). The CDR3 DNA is TGTGCCTGGAGTGCCGATGGATCCTACGAGCAGTACTTC. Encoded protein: CAWSADGSYEQYF. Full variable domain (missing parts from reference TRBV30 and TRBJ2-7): SQTIHQWPATLVQPVGSPLSLECTVEGTSNPNLYWYRQAAGRGLQLLFYSVGIGQISSEVPQNLSASRPQDRQFILSSKKLLLSDSGFYLCAWSADGSYEQYFGPGTRLTVT.

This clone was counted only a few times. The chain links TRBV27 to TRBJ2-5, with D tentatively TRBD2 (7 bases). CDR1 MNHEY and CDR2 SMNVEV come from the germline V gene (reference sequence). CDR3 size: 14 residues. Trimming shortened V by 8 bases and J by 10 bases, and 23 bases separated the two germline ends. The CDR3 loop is CASSNGGGPWGQYF. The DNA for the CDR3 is TGTGCCAGCTCTAATGGGGGGGGCCCTTGGGGCCAGTACTTC.

The CDR3 here is CAWVGQGSEKLFF. CDR3 in DNA: TGTGCCTGGGTCGGACAGGGGAGTGAAAAACTGTTTTTT. The chain uses TRBV30 and TRBJ1-4; 9 positions agree with TRBD1. The CDR3 runs to 13 residues. Germline trimming cut 5 bases from V and 7 bases from J; bases unmatched to any gene: 5. Germline assignment: CDR1 GTSNPN and CDR2 SVGIG (reference sequence).

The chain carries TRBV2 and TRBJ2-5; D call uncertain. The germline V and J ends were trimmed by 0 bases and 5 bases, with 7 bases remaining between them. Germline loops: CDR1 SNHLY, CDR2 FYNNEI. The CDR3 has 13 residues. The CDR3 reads CASSEALLETQYF. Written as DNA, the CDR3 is TGTGCCAGCAGTGAAGCGCTTCTGGAGACCCAGTACTTC. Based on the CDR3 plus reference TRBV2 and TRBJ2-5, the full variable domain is EPEVTQTPSHQVTQMGQEVILRCVPISNHLYFYWYRQILGQKVEFLVSFYNNEISEKSEIFDDQFSVERPDGSNFTLKIRSTKLEDSAMYFCASSEALLETQYFGPGTRLLVL.